This T cell receptor beta chain was observed in a study of blood T cell repertoires in COVID-19 (dated by TCRdb to 2020 to 2021). Regarding the complete study: Samples covering the acute and convalescent phases of COVID-19 were provided by collaborators in the United States, Italy and Spain. The material from the prospective study consisted of cDNA or gDNA derived from T cells, B-cell-depleted T cells, or PBMCs. Deeply sampled blood TCRbeta repertoires from subjects exposed to, actively infected with, or recovered from COVID-19 were included in the dataset. A freely available public database, intended as a resource for researchers studying the immune response to SARS-CoV-2, is where the repertoires were released. The samples were drawn from the first 160 participants of the ongoing ImmuneRACE study and from more than 1,000 subjects provided by 6 global collaborators. The sample metadata nearly always contained a de-identified subject ID, COVID-19 status, age in years and sex. Where available, HLA class I and class II types were obtained from metadata supplied by the sample provider rather than from assay-based typing.

The collaborating institutions used their own protocols to collect whole blood in K2EDTA tubes. For TCRbeta analysis, collaborators shipped samples as frozen whole blood, isolated PBMCs, or DNA extracted from either of those sample types. General findings and caveats noted by the study authors: How much clinical and demographic metadata was included differed by source and by participant, and the metadata was provided uncurated.

Including the terminal cysteine and phenylalanine, the CDR3 comprises 14 residues. Just CDR3 DNA is preserved here, 42 bases in frame from base 1. V sheds 3 bases and J sheds 0 bases, leaving 8 bases between their ends. CDR1 and CDR2 are drawn from the germline V gene: SNHLY, FYNNEI. TCRbeta CDR3 regions were amplified from genomic DNA using the immunoSEQ Assay, a bias-controlled multiplex PCR. The study's own analysis went as follows. The number of nucleated cells in each sample was estimated by amplification of reference gene primers within the assay. To quantify the absolute abundance of each unique TCRbeta CDR3 rearrangement, sequence reads were collapsed and filtered. For each sample, productive Simpson clonality was calculated as the square root of Simpson's diversity index across productive rearrangements. Not all clones reach the TCRdb copy of this immuneACCESS table, which keeps in-frame sequences only. Checked studies attribute under half of the gap to unresolved V genes and leave the rest unexplained. Clone size and V and J calls were adopted from that table, with D and trimming inferred from the DNA. The sample contains fewer than 200,000 clones, less than 90% of them found a single time. In total, the top ten clones hold around 24% of the sample.

On this clone itself: What this receptor recognizes is not known. Base qualities were left out, and no much larger clone turns up one base away.

The sequence links TRBV2 to TRBJ1-1; too little of a D gene remains to name it. The clonotype originates from a man aged 55-75 years with acute or convalescent COVID-19. Sample: peripheral blood. The CDR3 region reads CASSDYGLNTEAFF. The sequence in DNA is TGTGCCAGCAGTGATTACGGTTTGAACACTGAAGCTTTCTTT.